The 26 T cell receptor beta chains below all came from one sample that was sequenced in a study of T cell responses to AZD1222 COVID-19 vaccine. Some clones are missing from TCRdb's copy, which holds only in-frame ones; the method was immunoSEQ multiplex PCR. In the table there are some 110,000 clones, just over 85% of which are singletons. Sequenced here: peripheral blood, sampled 28 days after the second AZD1222 dose. These receptors came from an adult who received the AZD1222 COVID-19 vaccine.

The rearrangement uses TRBV10-3 and TRBJ2-7; TRBD1 matches 8 bases. Germline V gene sequence: CDR1 ENHRY, CDR2 SYGVKD. J gave up 3 bases and V 8 bases, and 9 bases lay outside the gene matches. CDR3 length equals 14 residues. In DNA, the CDR3 is TGTGCCATCCGCGGGTCTGACAGGGGCTACGAGCAGTACTTC. It is translated as CAIRGSDRGYEQYF.

This clone was observed a handful of times. This rearrangement joins TRBV5-5 to TRBJ2-5; D is uncertain. V shed 3 bases and J shed 5 bases, with 11 bases lying between them. Germline loops: CDR1 SGHKS, CDR2 YYEKEE (reference sequence). This CDR3 contains 13 residues. This chain's CDR3 is CASSSLGRETQYF. The CDR3 DNA follows: TGTGCCAGCAGCTCCCTCGGTAGGGAGACCCAGTACTTC.

This chain connects TRBV5-1 to TRBJ2-1; no definite D call. Germline CDR1 is SGHRS and CDR2 is YFSETQ. The CDR3 runs 12 residues. Trimming removed 0 bases at V and 7 bases at J, with 5 bases between. CDR3 nucleotides: TGCGCCAGCAGCTTGGAAGAGAATGAGCAGTTCTTC. Translated, it gives CASSLEENEQFF. Full variable domain (outside the CDR3, taken from reference TRBV5-1 and TRBJ2-1): KAGVTQTPRYLIKTRGQQVTLSCSPISGHRSVSWYQQTPGQGLQFLFEYFSETQRNKGNFPGRFSGRQFSNSRSEMNVSTLELGDSALYLCASSLEENEQFFGPGTRLTVL.

The V call is TRBV7-9, the J call TRBJ2-7, with D perhaps being TRBD1 or TRBD2 (5 bases each). In germline, CDR1 is SEHNR, CDR2 FQNEAQ (reference sequence). This CDR3 spans 13 amino acids. With 3 bases removed from V and 9 bases from J, the gap between germline ends came to 15 bases. The CDR3 spells CASSFSGAGAQYF. The CDR3 region has the DNA TGTGCCAGCAGCTTCTCCGGGGCAGGAGCGCAGTACTTC.

This chain links TRBV6-5 with TRBJ2-1; D call uncertain. This CDR3 is 13 amino acids long. V lost 6 bases to trimming and J lost 4 bases, with 10 bases between them. CDR1 and CDR2 from the germline V gene are MNHEY and SVGAGI. CDR3 bases: TGTGCCAGCAGATGGCAGGAATACAATGAGCAGTTCTTC. Translating gives CASRWQEYNEQFF.

The chain recombines TRBV2 with TRBJ2-7, with TRBD1 matching over 7 bases. This CDR3 region has 13 residues. CDR1 and CDR2 (germline): SNHLY, FYNNEI. The junction had 0 bases not matched to a gene; V was cut back by 4 bases and J by 0 bases. The CDR3 DNA reads TGTGCCAGCAGTGGGACAGGCTCCTACGAGCAGTACTTC. It translates to CASSGTGSYEQYF.

This chain links TRBV11-3 with TRBJ2-2; D might be TRBD2 (6 bases). The CDR3 consists of 15 residues. Germline CDR1 reads SGHNT; CDR2 reads YENEEA. V lost 5 bases and J 7 bases, leaving 17 bases between the germline ends. CDR3 amino acids: CASSHGDLGGGELFF. Here the CDR3 DNA reads TGTGCCAGCAGCCACGGGGACCTCGGGGGCGGGGAGCTGTTTTTT.

A single count supports this clone. The CDR3 DNA reads as TGCGCCAGCAGCCAAGATACAGGCTCTGTGGAGACCCAGTACTTC. Translating gives CASSQDTGSVETQYF. This chain links TRBV4-3 with TRBJ2-5, with D maybe TRBD1 (5 bases). The V gene lost 0 bases and the J gene lost 5 bases, with 13 bases spanning the gap. The CDR3 runs to 15 residues. Germline loops: CDR1 LGHNA, CDR2 YSLEER.

This rearrangement joins TRBV7-2 to TRBJ1-3; TRBD1 is a possible D gene (5 bases). The CDR3 runs to 15 residues. Deletions cut 3 bases from V and 1 base from J, with 10 bases between. Per the germline V gene, CDR1 is SGHTA and CDR2 is FQGNSA. CDR3 sequence reads: CASSFERGSGNTIYF. DNA of the CDR3: TGTGCCAGCAGCTTCGAAAGGGGATCTGGAAACACCATATATTTT.

The gene calls are TRBV20-1 and TRBJ1-5; D is unresolved. Germline CDR1 is DFQATT and CDR2 is SNEGSKA (reference sequence). Trimming removed 3 bases from V and 2 bases from J, with 14 bases in between. The CDR3 extends over 15 amino acids. This CDR3 is CSASRPGSGNQPQHF. In DNA form, the CDR3 reads TGCAGTGCTAGTAGGCCAGGTAGTGGCAATCAGCCCCAGCATTTT.

This sequence joins TRBV18 and TRBJ1-5; the match to TRBD1 covers 8 bases. With 4 bases clipped from V and 7 bases from J, the junction kept 6 bases outside the gene matches. This CDR3 spans 14 amino acids. Germline assignment: CDR1 KGHSH and CDR2 LQKENI. The CDR3 DNA is TGTGCCAGCTCACAGGACAGGGAGGGGCAGCCCCAGCATTTT. Translating it yields CASSQDREGQPQHF.

For the CDR3, the DNA is TGTGCCAGCAGCTCGGGACAAAACTATGGCTACACCTTC. Translation gives CASSSGQNYGYTF. The chain couples TRBV6-2 or TRBV6-3 to TRBJ1-2, with D possibly matching TRBD1 (6 bases). This CDR3 contains 13 residues. The ends were cut back, 6 bases at V and 2 bases at J, with 10 bases in the middle. Germline CDR1 reads MNHEY; CDR2 reads SVGEGT.

The rearrangement uses TRBV7-9 and TRBJ1-3, with 7 bases fitting TRBD1. Germline CDR1 and CDR2: SEHNR and FQNEAQ (reference sequence). Trimming took 5 bases from V and 0 from J; bases not matched to a gene: 16. The CDR3 spans 19 residues. CDR3 region: CASSARDSLTALSGNTIYF. In DNA, the CDR3 is TGTGCCAGCAGCGCTAGGGACAGCCTCACCGCGCTCTCTGGAAACACCATATATTTT.

The rearrangement joins TRBV11-1 to TRBJ2-5; 7 positions match TRBD2. The CDR3 length is 14 residues. V shed 4 bases, J shed 2 bases, and the junction held 4 bases outside the gene matches. From germline, CDR1 is SGHAT and CDR2 FQDESV (reference sequence). This chain's CDR3 is CASSSRLAQETQYF. The CDR3 DNA follows: TGTGCCAGCAGCTCAAGACTAGCACAAGAGACCCAGTACTTC. The full variable domain, completed using reference TRBV11-1 and TRBJ2-5, is EAEVAQSPRYKITEKSQAVAFWCDPISGHATLYWYRQILGQGPELLVQFQDESVVDDSQLPKDRFSAERLKGVDSTLKIQPAELGDSAMYLCASSSRLAQETQYFGPGTRLLVL.

The chain joins TRBV6-5 to TRBJ1-6; 8 bases match TRBD1. Germline loops: CDR1 MNHEY, CDR2 SVGAGI. V shed 5 bases and J 12 bases; nucleotides not matched to a gene: 6. The CDR3 totals 13 residues. The CDR3 bases are TGTGCCAGCAGTCCGACAGGGGCAGAACCCCTCCACTTT. This encodes CASSPTGAEPLHF.

The rearrangement joins TRBV3-1 (or the pseudogene TRBV3-2) to TRBJ2-7; possible D gene TRBD1, 6 bases. The V end lost 5 bases, the J end lost 2 bases, and 7 bases lay between the germline ends. The CDR3 is 12 residues long. CDR1 and CDR2 from the germline V gene are LGHDT and YNNKEL (reference sequence). CDR3 coding DNA: TGTGCCAGCAGCAGGGACACCTACGAGCAGTACTTC. Protein sequence: CASSRDTYEQYF.

The chain uses TRBV6-5 and TRBJ2-5; 8 bases are shared with TRBD2. This CDR3 is built from 13 residues. Trimming took 6 bases from V and 4 from J; bases not matched to a gene: 4. Germline assignment: CDR1 MNHEY and CDR2 SVGAGI. The CDR3 nucleotides are TGTGCCAGCAGGAGCGGGGGACTAGAGACCCAGTACTTC. Translated, it gives CASRSGGLETQYF.

V is TRBV27 and J is TRBJ1-2; D remains ambiguous. Trimming cost V 3 bases and J 4 bases, with 9 bases left between them. CDR1 and CDR2 from the germline V gene are MNHEY and SMNVEV (reference sequence). The CDR3 is 13 residues long. The CDR3 reads CASSLVGSYGYTF. As DNA, the CDR3 is TGTGCCAGCAGTTTGGTAGGAAGCTATGGCTACACCTTC.

The chain recombines TRBV19 with TRBJ1-1, with D maybe TRBD1 (5 bases). The CDR3 extends over 15 amino acids. Germline-derived CDR1 and CDR2 are LNHDA and SQIVND (reference sequence). Trimming stripped 6 bases from V and 0 bases from J, with 14 bases between. The CDR3 spells CASRAVVDMNTEAFF. The CDR3 nucleotides are TGTGCCAGTAGAGCGGTGGTGGACATGAACACTGAAGCTTTCTTT.

This sequence joins TRBV3-1 (or the pseudogene TRBV3-2) and TRBJ2-1; 7 bases match TRBD2. The CDR3 sequence is 17 residues long. V was pared by 6 bases and J by 0 bases, with 11 bases of the junction left unmatched. Per germline, CDR1 LGHDT and CDR2 YNNKEL (reference sequence). The CDR3 loop reads CASSLSSGGSSYNEQFF. The CDR3 DNA sequence: TGTGCCAGCAGTCTCTCTTCCGGGGGGAGCTCCTACAATGAGCAGTTCTTC.

V gene TRBV7-2 combines with J gene TRBJ1-5, with TRBD1 identical over 9 bases. V dropped 5 bases and J dropped 2; count of bases not matched to a gene: 7. This CDR3 is built from 16 residues. Germline V gives CDR1 SGHTA, CDR2 FQGNSA. CDR3 amino acids: CASSKWTGDGNQPQHF. The DNA for the CDR3 is TGTGCCAGCAGCAAGTGGACAGGGGACGGCAATCAGCCCCAGCATTTT.

The rearrangement links TRBV6-4 to TRBJ1-6; 9 nucleotides match TRBD1. Germline V gene lookup returns CDR1 MRHNA and CDR2 SNTAGT. The length of the CDR3 is 13 residues. After removal of 8 bases from V and 8 bases from J, the junction contained 4 bases not matched to a gene. CDR3 region: CASSRTGDSPLHF. As DNA, the CDR3 is TGTGCCAGCTCCAGGACAGGGGATTCACCCCTCCACTTT.

V is TRBV28 and J is TRBJ1-2; D is ambiguous. The CDR3 runs to 12 residues. The germline V gene encodes CDR1 MDHEN and CDR2 SYDVKM. Trimming took 7 bases from V and 7 from J, leaving 13 bases between them. DNA of the CDR3: TGTGCCAGCACCCTCGCGGGGTCTGGCTACACCTTC. Translation gives CASTLAGSGYTF.

This clone was recorded only once. The chain recombines TRBV10-2 with TRBJ1-3; no definite D call. Between the trimmed V and J ends, which lost 2 bases and 5 bases, there was a span of 4 bases. The CDR3 consists of 12 residues. The germline gives CDR1 WSHSY, CDR2 SAAADI. This chain's CDR3 is CASSEGRNTIYF. In DNA, the CDR3 is TGCGCCAGCAGTGAGGGGAGAAACACCATATATTTT.

This chain connects TRBV4-3 to TRBJ2-5; D remains ambiguous. CDR1 and CDR2 from the germline V gene are LGHNA and YSLEER. There are 15 residues in the CDR3. Trimming shortened V by 0 bases and J by 5 bases, and 13 bases separated the two germline ends. CDR3 amino acids: CASSQDLGSAETQYF. CDR3 DNA sequence: TGCGCCAGCAGCCAAGATCTCGGTTCTGCTGAGACCCAGTACTTC.

The chain carries TRBV28 and TRBJ2-7, with D possibly being TRBD2 (5 bases). The CDR3 extends over 13 amino acids. The germline gives CDR1 MDHEN, CDR2 SYDVKM. The V and J ends lost 7 bases and 7 bases respectively, with 17 bases between them. CDR3 loop: CASTLGRGNEQYF. CDR3 sequence (DNA): TGTGCCAGCACCCTGGGGAGAGGGAATGAGCAGTACTTC.